The 23 T cell receptor beta chains below come from one sample, sequenced in a study of T cell repertoires in cytomegalovirus infection. TCRdb called the reads again in MiXCR, with one record for every CDR3 protein. The repertoire consists of some 120,000 distinct CDR3 sequences, with around 9.1% occurring once and the leading ten covering about 32%. For these TCRs, the target antigens are not known. Sequencing was done on a sample of PBMCs, sequenced either directly or after in vitro stimulation (not recorded which). The receptors shown here come from a human donor in good health (CMV status not recorded). Some clones in this sample may be carry-over from other donors' samples.

This clonotype was picked up many times. The V gene is TRBV29-1, the J gene TRBJ2-7; TRBD1 is a possible D gene (5 bases). The CDR3 contains 15 residues. The V and J ends lost 0 bases and 0 bases respectively, with 12 bases between them. The germline CDR1 and CDR2 sequences are SQVTM and ANQGSEA. The CDR3 protein is CSVEDSGLVSYEQYV. The CDR3 nucleotides are TGCAGCGTTGAAGATTCAGGGCTCGTCTCCTACGAGCAGTACGTC.

This clonotype turned up a few times. V and J are TRBV3-1 and TRBJ1-1, with D perhaps TRBD1 (5 bases). V shed 2 bases and J shed 0 bases, with 13 bases lying between them. The CDR3 is 16 residues long. Germline CDR1 is LGHDT and CDR2 is YNNKEL (reference sequence). Written as DNA, the CDR3 is TGTGCCAGCAGCCAACGGGGGGGATACATGAACACTGAAGCTTTCTTT. Translating gives CASSQRGGYMNTEAFF.

The table lists this clonotype with many counts. The chain has TRBV24-1 and TRBJ2-1; D is possibly TRBD2 (5 bases). Germline V gene lookup returns CDR1 KGHDR and CDR2 SFDVKD. V was shortened by 0 bases and J by 2 bases, with 10 bases between the two germline ends. The CDR3 runs to 16 residues. The CDR3 spells CATSDLQAEPYNEQFF. The DNA for the CDR3 is TGTGCCACCAGTGATTTGCAAGCGGAGCCCTACAATGAGCAGTTCTTC.

Ten or more counts support this clonotype. The chain has TRBV11-2 and TRBJ2-3, with 10 positions matching TRBD2. Trimming at V came to 1 base and at J to 5 bases, leaving 6 bases not matched to a gene. In germline, CDR1 is SGHAT, CDR2 FQNNGV. The CDR3 loop spans 16 amino acids. The chain's CDR3 is CASSLAASGSGDTQYF. Here the CDR3 DNA reads TGTGCCAGCAGCTTAGCGGCTAGCGGGAGTGGAGATACGCAGTATTTT.

This clonotype has more than one count but fewer than ten. This sequence joins TRBV4-2 and TRBJ2-3; 7 nucleotides match TRBD1. This CDR3 comprises 15 residues. Germline V CDR1 and CDR2: LGHNA, YNFKEQ. J lost 0 bases, V lost 1 base, and 1 base had no gene match. CDR3 region: CASSQVGQSTDTQYF. The CDR3 DNA is TGTGCCAGCAGCCAAGTGGGACAGAGCACAGATACGCAGTATTTT.

The rearrangement uses TRBV12-3 or TRBV12-4 and TRBJ1-5; TRBD1 matches 10 bases. CDR3 size: 20 residues. With 2 bases clipped from V and 0 bases from J, the junction kept 13 bases outside the gene matches. CDR3: CASSLIQGQGPSYSNQPQHF. In DNA form, the CDR3 reads TGTGCCAGCAGTTTAATCCAGGGACAGGGGCCATCGTATAGCAATCAGCCCCAGCATTTT.

The V call is TRBV20-1, the J call TRBJ2-1, with D possibly being TRBD2 (6 bases). The V and J ends lost 8 bases and 5 bases respectively, with 13 bases between them. Germline assignment: CDR1 DFQATT and CDR2 SNEGSKA (reference sequence). This CDR3 region has 12 residues. CDR3 nucleotides: TGCAGTTTAGGGCGGGATCACAATGAGCAGTTCTTC. This gives the protein CSLGRDHNEQFF.

This clonotype came up many times. V is TRBV7-9 and J is TRBJ2-3; D is unresolved. CDR1 is SEHNR, CDR2 FQNEAQ, per germline (reference sequence). V lost 1 base and J 4 bases, leaving 15 bases between the germline ends. The CDR3 sequence is 16 residues long. The CDR3 DNA is TGTGCCAGCAGCTTAGACTCGGCGGAAGGTCCAGATACGCAGTATTTT. Translated, it gives CASSLDSAEGPDTQYF.

This clonotype has at least ten counts. This chain connects TRBV7-3 to TRBJ2-5; 8 bases are shared with TRBD2. V dropped 6 bases and J dropped 5; count of bases not matched to a gene: 29. The CDR3 is 21 residues long. Germline-derived CDR1 and CDR2 are SGHTA and FQGTGA. CDR3 residues: CASRLPPFELIEAGAPETQYF. CDR3 in DNA: TGTGCCAGCAGGCTTCCCCCTTTCGAGCTCATCGAAGCGGGAGCCCCGGAGACCCAGTACTTC.

This clonotype was counted only a few times. The chain uses TRBV7-9 and TRBJ2-2; 8 bases line up with TRBD1. The CDR3 is 13 residues long. V shed 11 bases and J 1 base; nucleotides not matched to a gene: 3. CDR1 is SEHNR, CDR2 FQNEAQ, per germline (reference sequence). CDR3: CAGQGLNTGELFF. The DNA for the CDR3 is TGTGCCGGACAGGGTCTGAACACCGGGGAGCTGTTTTTT.

The table lists this clonotype with a few counts. This chain uses TRBV19 with TRBJ1-1; TRBD1 aligns across 8 bases. The CDR3 runs to 15 residues. Germline values: CDR1 LNHDA, CDR2 SQIVND (reference sequence). The V gene end was trimmed by 6 bases and the J gene end by 1 base; junction bases not matched to a gene: 7. The CDR3 DNA sequence: TGTGCCAGTAGCAAAGGACAGGGTCAGAACACTGAAGCTTTCTTT. Translating it yields CASSKGQGQNTEAFF.

The V and J genes are TRBV10-2 and TRBJ2-7; TRBD2 agrees at 7 bases. V shed 0 bases and J 4 bases; nucleotides not matched to a gene: 9. Germline V gives CDR1 WSHSY, CDR2 SAAADI. The CDR3 extends over 16 amino acids. CDR3 region: CASSESFGRPPYEQYF. CDR3 sequence (DNA): TGCGCCAGCAGTGAGTCATTCGGGAGGCCACCTTACGAGCAGTACTTC.

J is TRBJ1-2 and V is TRBV12-3 or TRBV12-4; D perhaps matches TRBD1 (5 bases). The ends were cut back, 6 bases at V and 6 bases at J, with 11 bases in the middle. CDR3 size: 12 residues. As DNA, the CDR3 is TGTGCCAGCAGACTCCGCAGGGATGGCTACACCTTC. Its protein product is CASRLRRDGYTF.

This clonotype was counted at least ten times. In DNA form, the CDR3 reads TGTGCCAGCAGACCAGGACGGCCCAACGAGCAGTACGTC. Protein sequence: CASRPGRPNEQYV. V usage is TRBV5-4 and J usage is TRBJ2-7, with no clear D. The CDR3 is made up of 13 amino acids. V shed 5 bases and J shed 5 bases, with 14 bases lying between them. CDR1 SGHNT and CDR2 YYREEE come from the germline V gene (reference sequence).

This clonotype was seen ten or more times. The chain joins TRBV4-2 to TRBJ2-7, with D possibly matching TRBD1 (6 bases). Germline assignment: CDR1 LGHNA and CDR2 YNFKEQ. The germline V and J ends were trimmed by 0 bases and 5 bases, with 20 bases remaining between them. The CDR3 is 17 amino acids. The CDR3 bases are TGTGCCAGCAGCCAAGAGTGGGGACAAGAGGTTCGGAACGAGCAGTACTTC. It translates to CASSQEWGQEVRNEQYF.

The chain recombines TRBV6-2 or TRBV6-3 with TRBJ1-1; D is unclear. CDR1 and CDR2 (germline): MNHEY, SVGEGT. This CDR3 spans 16 amino acids. For the CDR3, the DNA is TGTGCAAGAAGTTACTCGATCAGCCAGATTATCCCTGAAGCTTTCTTT. This gives the protein CARSYSISQIIPEAFF.

This clonotype was detected many times. The chain recombines TRBV12-3 or TRBV12-4 with TRBJ1-3, with D unclear. CDR3 size: 12 residues. V lost 7 bases and J lost 3, with 7 bases in between. CDR3 in amino acids: CASISVGNTIYF. The CDR3 DNA follows: TGTGCCAGCATAAGCGTTGGAAACACCATATATTTT.

This clonotype was counted a few times. This chain connects TRBV19 to TRBJ2-2; unclear D gene. V was pared by 1 base and J by 6 bases, with 3 bases between. The V gene's germline CDR1 is LNHDA and CDR2 SQIVND (reference sequence). The CDR3 is 12 amino acids. The CDR3 reads CASSIVPGELFF. The CDR3 coding sequence is TGTGCCAGTAGTATAGTTCCCGGGGAGCTGTTTTTT.

This clonotype was detected many times. The rearrangement uses TRBV11-1 and TRBJ2-1, with a weak D call TRBD2 (5 bases). Per germline, CDR1 SGHAT and CDR2 FQDESV (reference sequence). Trimming removed 1 base from V and 5 bases from J, with 9 bases in between. The CDR3 runs to 14 residues. The CDR3 region has the DNA TGTGCCAGCAGCTTAGGGCAGACTAACAATGAGCAGTTCTTC. This sequence encodes CASSLGQTNNEQFF. The whole variable domain, filled in from reference TRBV11-1 and TRBJ2-1, reads EAEVAQSPRYKITEKSQAVAFWCDPISGHATLYWYRQILGQGPELLVQFQDESVVDDSQLPKDRFSAERLKGVDSTLKIQPAELGDSAMYLCASSLGQTNNEQFFGPGTRLTVL.

This clonotype occurred many times. The V and J genes are TRBV6-1 and TRBJ2-2; 8 bases agree with TRBD2. Germline CDR1 and CDR2: MNHNS and SASEGT. V lost 5 bases, J lost 0 bases, and 11 bases stayed unmatched. The CDR3 loop spans 18 amino acids. CDR3 nucleotides: TGTGCCAGCAGTTTCGCCCTTCCGGGACTAGCGAACACCGGGGAGCTGTTTTTT. Translated, it gives CASSFALPGLANTGELFF.

The table lists this clonotype with a few counts. CDR3 bases: TGTGCCAGCATGGGGGTAGCGGGAGTTCAGCTGGGTGAGCAGTTCTTC. It yields the protein CASMGVAGVQLGEQFF. The V gene is TRBV12-3 or TRBV12-4, the J gene TRBJ2-1; 9 bases are shared with TRBD2. J lost 9 bases, V lost 7 bases, and 16 bases had no gene match. CDR3 length: 16 amino acids.

This clonotype showed up many times. This chain links TRBV5-6 with TRBJ2-3; the D is unclear. In germline, CDR1 is SGHDT, CDR2 YYEEEE. The CDR3 covers 11 residues. Trimming cost V 0 bases and J 7 bases, with 3 bases left between them. CDR3 loop: CASSLDNTQYF. CDR3 sequence (DNA): TGTGCCAGCAGCTTGGACAATACGCAGTATTTT.

This clonotype was seen repeatedly, ten times or more. The V and J genes are TRBV4-3 and TRBJ2-6; no firm D call. V was shortened by 0 bases and J by 0 bases, with 3 bases between the two germline ends. In germline, CDR1 is LGHNA, CDR2 YSLEER. This CDR3 is 15 amino acids long. DNA for the CDR3: TGCGCCAGCAGCCAAGATGGCTCTGGGGCCAACGTCCTGACTTTC. Its translation is CASSQDGSGANVLTF.